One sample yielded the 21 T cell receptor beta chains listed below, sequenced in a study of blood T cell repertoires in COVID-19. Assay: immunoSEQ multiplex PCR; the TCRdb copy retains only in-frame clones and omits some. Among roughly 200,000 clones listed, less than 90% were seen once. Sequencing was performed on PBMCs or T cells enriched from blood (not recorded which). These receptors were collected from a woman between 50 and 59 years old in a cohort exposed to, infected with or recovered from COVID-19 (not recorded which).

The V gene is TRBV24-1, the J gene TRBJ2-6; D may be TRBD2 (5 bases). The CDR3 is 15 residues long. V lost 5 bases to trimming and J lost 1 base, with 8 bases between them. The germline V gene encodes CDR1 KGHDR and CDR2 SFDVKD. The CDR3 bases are TGTGCCACCAGTGTCTGGAGGTCTGGGGCCAACGTCCTGACTTTC. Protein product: CATSVWRSGANVLTF.

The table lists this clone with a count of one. The CDR3 nucleotides read TGTGCCAGCAGCTTAGGCGGCAGGGGCCACGAGCAGTACTTC. Residues: CASSLGGRGHEQYF. The chain couples TRBV11-3 to TRBJ2-7; perhaps TRBD1 as D (6 bases). V was clipped by 1 base and J by 5 bases, with 12 bases between them. The CDR3 extends over 14 amino acids. The germline gives CDR1 SGHNT, CDR2 YENEEA.

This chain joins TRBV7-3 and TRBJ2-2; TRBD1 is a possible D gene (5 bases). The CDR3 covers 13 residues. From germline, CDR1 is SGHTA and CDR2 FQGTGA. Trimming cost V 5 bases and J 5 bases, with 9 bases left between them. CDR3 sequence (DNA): TGTGCCAGCAGCCCGGACACTACCGGGGAGCTGTTTTTT. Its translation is CASSPDTTGELFF.

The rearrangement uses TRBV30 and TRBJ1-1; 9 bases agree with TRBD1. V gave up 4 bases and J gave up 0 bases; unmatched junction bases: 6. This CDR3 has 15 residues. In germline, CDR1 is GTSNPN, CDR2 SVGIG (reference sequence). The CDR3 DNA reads TGTGCCTGGACGACCGGGACAGGGATGAACACTGAAGCTTTCTTT. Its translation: CAWTTGTGMNTEAFF.

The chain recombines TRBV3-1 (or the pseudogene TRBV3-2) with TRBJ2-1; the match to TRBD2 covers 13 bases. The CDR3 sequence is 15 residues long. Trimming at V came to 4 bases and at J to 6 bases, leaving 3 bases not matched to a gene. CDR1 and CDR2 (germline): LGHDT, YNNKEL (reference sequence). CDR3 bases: TGTGCCAGCAGCCTTGGGACTAGCGGGGTCAATGAGCAGTTCTTC. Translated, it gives CASSLGTSGVNEQFF.

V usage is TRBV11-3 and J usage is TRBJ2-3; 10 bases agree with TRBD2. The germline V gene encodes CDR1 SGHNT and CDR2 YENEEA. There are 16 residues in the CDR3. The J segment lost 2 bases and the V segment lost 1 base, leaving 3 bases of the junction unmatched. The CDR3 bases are TGTGCCAGCAGCTTAGGGCTAGCGGGGGTCACAGATACGCAGTATTTT. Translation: CASSLGLAGVTDTQYF.

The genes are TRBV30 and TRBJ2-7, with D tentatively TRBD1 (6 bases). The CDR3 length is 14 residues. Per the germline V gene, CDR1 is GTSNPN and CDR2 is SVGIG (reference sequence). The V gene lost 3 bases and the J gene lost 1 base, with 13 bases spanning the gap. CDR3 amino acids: CAWRPGQNSYEQYF. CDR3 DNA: TGTGCCTGGAGACCCGGACAGAATTCCTACGAGCAGTACTTC.

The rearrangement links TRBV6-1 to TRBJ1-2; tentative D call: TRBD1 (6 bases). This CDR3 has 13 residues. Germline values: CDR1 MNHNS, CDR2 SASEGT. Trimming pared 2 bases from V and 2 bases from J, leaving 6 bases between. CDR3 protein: CASSEQGNYGYTF. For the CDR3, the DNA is TGTGCCAGCAGTGAACAGGGGAACTATGGCTACACCTTC.

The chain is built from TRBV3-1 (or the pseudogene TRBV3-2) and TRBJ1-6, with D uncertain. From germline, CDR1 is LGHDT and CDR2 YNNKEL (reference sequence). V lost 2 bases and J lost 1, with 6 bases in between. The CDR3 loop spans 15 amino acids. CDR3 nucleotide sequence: TGTGCCAGCAGCCAAACGGGGTCCTATAATTCACCCCTCCACTTT. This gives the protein CASSQTGSYNSPLHF.

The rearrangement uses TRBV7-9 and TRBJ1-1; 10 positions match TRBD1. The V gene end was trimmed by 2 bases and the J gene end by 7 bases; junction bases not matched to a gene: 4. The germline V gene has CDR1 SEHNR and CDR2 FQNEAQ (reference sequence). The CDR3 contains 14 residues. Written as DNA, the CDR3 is TGTGCCAGCAGCTTACGACAGGGGGCGGATGAAGCTTTCTTT. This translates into CASSLRQGADEAFF.

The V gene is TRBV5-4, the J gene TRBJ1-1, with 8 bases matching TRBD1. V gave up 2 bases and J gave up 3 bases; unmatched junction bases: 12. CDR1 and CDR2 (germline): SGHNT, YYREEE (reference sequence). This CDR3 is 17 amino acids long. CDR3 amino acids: CASSLLVSGQVYTEAFF. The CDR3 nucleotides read TGTGCCAGCAGCTTACTGGTGTCGGGACAGGTTTACACTGAAGCTTTCTTT.

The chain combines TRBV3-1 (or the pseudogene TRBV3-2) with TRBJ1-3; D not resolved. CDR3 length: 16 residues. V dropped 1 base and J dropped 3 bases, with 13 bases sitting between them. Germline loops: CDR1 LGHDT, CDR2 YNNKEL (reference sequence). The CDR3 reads CASSQGAERGGNTIYF. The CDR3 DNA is TGTGCCAGCAGCCAAGGGGCAGAACGGGGTGGAAACACCATATATTTT.

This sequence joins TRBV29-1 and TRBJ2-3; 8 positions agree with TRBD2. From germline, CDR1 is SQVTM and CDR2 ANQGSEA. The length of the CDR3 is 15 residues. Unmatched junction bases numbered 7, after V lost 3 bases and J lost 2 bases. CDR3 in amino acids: CSVDSSGGNTDTQYF. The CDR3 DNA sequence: TGCAGCGTTGACTCCAGCGGGGGAAACACAGATACGCAGTATTTT.

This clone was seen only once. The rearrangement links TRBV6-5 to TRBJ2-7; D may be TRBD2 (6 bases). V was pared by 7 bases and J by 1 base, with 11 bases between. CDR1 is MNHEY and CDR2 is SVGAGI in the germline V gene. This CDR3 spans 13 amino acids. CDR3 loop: CASTAGYSYEQYF. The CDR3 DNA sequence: TGTGCCAGCACGGCGGGGTATTCCTACGAGCAGTACTTC.

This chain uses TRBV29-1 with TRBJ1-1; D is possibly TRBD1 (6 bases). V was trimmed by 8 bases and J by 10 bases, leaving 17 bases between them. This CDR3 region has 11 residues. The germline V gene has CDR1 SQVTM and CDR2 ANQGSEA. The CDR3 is CSTWGGVGAFF. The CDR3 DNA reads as TGCAGCACTTGGGGGGGCGTCGGAGCTTTCTTT.

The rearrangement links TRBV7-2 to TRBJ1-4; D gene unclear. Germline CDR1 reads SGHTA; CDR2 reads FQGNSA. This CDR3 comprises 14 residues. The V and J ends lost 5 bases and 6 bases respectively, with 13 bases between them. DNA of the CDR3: TGTGCCAGCAGCGTAGACTGGGGAGATGAAAAACTGTTTTTT. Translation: CASSVDWGDEKLFF.

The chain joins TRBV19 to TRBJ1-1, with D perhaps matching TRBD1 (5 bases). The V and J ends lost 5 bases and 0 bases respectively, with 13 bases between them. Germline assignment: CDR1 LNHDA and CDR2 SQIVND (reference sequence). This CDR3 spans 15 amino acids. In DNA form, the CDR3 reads TGTGCCAGTAGTTCAAGGGGTCAAATGAACACTGAAGCTTTCTTT. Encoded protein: CASSSRGQMNTEAFF.

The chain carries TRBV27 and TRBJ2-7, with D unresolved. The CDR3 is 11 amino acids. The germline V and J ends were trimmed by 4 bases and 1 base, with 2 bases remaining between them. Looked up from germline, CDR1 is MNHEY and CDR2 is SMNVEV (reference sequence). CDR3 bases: TGTGCCAGCAGTTCGTCCTACGAGCAGTACTTC. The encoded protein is CASSSSYEQYF.

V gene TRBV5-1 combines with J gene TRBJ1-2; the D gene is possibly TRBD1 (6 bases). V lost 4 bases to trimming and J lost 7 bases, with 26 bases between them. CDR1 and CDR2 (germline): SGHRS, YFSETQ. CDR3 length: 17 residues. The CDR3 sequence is CASSPMGVTGRWGGYTF. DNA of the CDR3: TGCGCCAGCAGCCCCATGGGAGTGACAGGTCGATGGGGTGGCTACACCTTC.

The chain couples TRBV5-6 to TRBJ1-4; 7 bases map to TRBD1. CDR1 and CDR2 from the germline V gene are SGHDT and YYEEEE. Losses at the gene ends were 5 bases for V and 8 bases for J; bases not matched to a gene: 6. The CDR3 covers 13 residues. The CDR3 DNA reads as TGTGCCAGCAGGGCGGGGACAGACGAAAAACTGTTTTTT. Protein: CASRAGTDEKLFF. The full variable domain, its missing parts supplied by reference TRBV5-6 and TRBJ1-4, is DAGVTQSPTHLIKTRGQQVTLRCSPKSGHDTVSWYQQALGQGPQFIFQYYEEEERQRGNFPDRFSGHQFPNYSSELNVNALLLGDSALYLCASRAGTDEKLFFGSGTQLSVL.

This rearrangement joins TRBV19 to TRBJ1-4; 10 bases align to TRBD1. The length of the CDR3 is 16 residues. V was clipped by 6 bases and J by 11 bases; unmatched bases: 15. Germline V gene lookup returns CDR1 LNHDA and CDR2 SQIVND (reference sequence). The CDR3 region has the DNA TGTGCCAGTAGGGCAACCGGGACAGGGGAACGTGGGAAACTGTTTTTT. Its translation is CASRATGTGERGKLFF.